This entry lists 29 T cell receptor beta chains sequenced from one sample in a study of cytomegalovirus exposure and HLA in healthy donors (dated by TCRdb to the late 2010s). The library was prepared using the immunoSEQ multiplex PCR assay. For the multiplex PCR, a mixture combining 60 forward primers for TCR Vbeta segments and 13 reverse primers for TCR Jbeta segments was used. In its TCRdb copy, this immuneACCESS table keeps in-frame sequences only and misses some clones. Where compared with another copy, unresolved V genes explain less than half of these, and the others have no known cause. A total of about 110,000 clones appear in this sample, over 65% of them only once. 0.87% of the sample is held by the ten biggest clonotypes. The source material was PBMCs. The source of these receptors is a woman aged 30 to 39 in good health and CMV-seronegative.

The chain is built from TRBV6-1 and TRBJ1-1, with 9 bases identical to TRBD1. This CDR3 is built from 15 residues. Germline lookup yields CDR1 MNHNS and CDR2 SASEGT. Unmatched junction bases numbered 6, after V lost 2 bases and J lost 5 bases. DNA for the CDR3: TGTGCCAGCAGTGAACCACAGGGGGCTGGGACTGAAGCTTTCTTT. It yields the protein CASSEPQGAGTEAFF.

CDR3 sequence: CASSLRTGAISNQPQHF. CDR3 DNA: TGTGCCAGCAGCCTTCGGACAGGGGCGATTAGCAATCAGCCCCAGCATTTT. The chain is built from TRBV5-6 and TRBJ1-5; 9 nucleotides line up with TRBD1. The CDR3 runs 17 residues. The J segment lost 0 bases and the V segment lost 4 bases, leaving 8 bases of the junction unmatched. Germline lookup yields CDR1 SGHDT and CDR2 YYEEEE.

This clone was found once. The chain joins TRBV25-1 to TRBJ1-2; 7 bases are a match to TRBD1. CDR3 size: 15 residues. Germline lookup yields CDR1 MGHDK and CDR2 SYGVNS. The V gene end was trimmed by 2 bases and the J gene end by 7 bases; junction bases not matched to a gene: 10. The DNA for the CDR3 is TGTGCCAGCAGTGAAAGGACAGGCACCGACGGTGGCTACACCTTC. It translates to CASSERTGTDGGYTF.

CDR3 region: CASSLGGETYNEQFF. For the CDR3, the DNA is TGCGCCAGCAGCTTAGGAGGGGAAACCTACAATGAGCAGTTCTTC. This chain links TRBV5-1 with TRBJ2-1, with D perhaps matching TRBD2 (6 bases). Germline V CDR1 and CDR2: SGHRS, YFSETQ. This CDR3 comprises 15 residues. V shed 2 bases and J shed 2 bases, with 11 bases lying between them.

This clone was counted once. V gene TRBV4-1 combines with J gene TRBJ1-5; 8 bases agree with TRBD1. This CDR3 contains 18 residues. The J segment lost 0 bases and the V segment lost 4 bases, leaving 11 bases of the junction unmatched. In germline, CDR1 is MGHRA, CDR2 YSYEKL. CDR3 sequence reads: CASSPGQDLTYSNQPQHF. In DNA form, the CDR3 reads TGCGCCAGCAGCCCGGGACAGGATTTGACCTATAGCAATCAGCCCCAGCATTTT.

V gene TRBV6-5 combines with J gene TRBJ1-2, with D possibly TRBD1 on 6 matching bases. Trimming cost V 2 bases and J 6 bases, with 13 bases left between them. Per germline, CDR1 MNHEY and CDR2 SVGAGI. This CDR3 spans 14 amino acids. CDR3 sequence reads: CASSYGGALNGYTF. In DNA, the CDR3 is TGTGCCAGCAGTTACGGGGGGGCGTTGAATGGCTACACCTTC.

The chain is built from TRBV5-5 and TRBJ2-7, with 9 bases lining up with TRBD1. The germline V gene encodes CDR1 SGHKS and CDR2 YYEKEE (reference sequence). This CDR3 spans 16 amino acids. V gave up 4 bases and J gave up 0 bases; unmatched junction bases: 8. In DNA, the CDR3 is TGTGCCAGCAGCCCCACAGGGGGCGGATACTCCTACGAGCAGTACTTC. Translation gives CASSPTGGGYSYEQYF.

V usage is TRBV2 and J usage is TRBJ1-1, with D possibly TRBD1 on 5 matching bases. Germline values: CDR1 SNHLY, CDR2 FYNNEI. V lost 4 bases and J lost 1, with 13 bases in between. This CDR3 contains 15 residues. The CDR3 region is CASSGQGSGNTEAFF. DNA for the CDR3: TGTGCCAGCAGTGGGCAGGGTTCTGGGAACACTGAAGCTTTCTTT. The full variable domain, its missing parts supplied by reference TRBV2 and TRBJ1-1, is EPEVTQTPSHQVTQMGQEVILRCVPISNHLYFYWYRQILGQKVEFLVSFYNNEISEKSEIFDDQFSVERPDGSNFTLKIRSTKLEDSAMYFCASSGQGSGNTEAFFGQGTRLTVV.

Remarks on this clone: At one of its ends the junction is not consistent with the germline gene, which may arise from a read error. J is TRBJ2-7 and V is TRBV2; TRBD1 aligns across 9 bases. The CDR3 is 15 residues long. CDR1 and CDR2 (germline): SNHLY, FYNNEI. The CDR3 here is CASSEGTGPPGEQYF. DNA for the CDR3: TGTGCCAGCAGCGAAGGGACAGGGCCTCCTGGAGAGCAGTACTTC. The full variable domain, completed using reference TRBV2 and TRBJ2-7, is EPEVTQTPSHQVTQMGQEVILRCVPISNHLYFYWYRQILGQKVEFLVSFYNNEISEKSEIFDDQFSVERPDGSNFTLKIRSTKLEDSAMYFCASSEGTGPPGEQYFGPGTRLTVT.

This clone was seen a few times. The rearrangement links TRBV2 to TRBJ2-3; no clear D. V lost 4 bases and J 0 bases, leaving 8 bases between the germline ends. CDR1 and CDR2 from the germline V gene are SNHLY and FYNNEI. This CDR3 is built from 14 residues. CDR3 loop: CASSAGHSTDTQYF. CDR3 in DNA: TGTGCCAGCAGTGCAGGCCATAGCACAGATACGCAGTATTTT.

This clone has only a few counts. V and J are TRBV2 and TRBJ2-4; perhaps TRBD1 as D (6 bases). V lost 4 bases and J 0 bases, leaving 10 bases between the germline ends. The CDR3 is 15 amino acids. Germline CDR1 reads SNHLY; CDR2 reads FYNNEI. The CDR3 here is CASSAGVVAKNIQYF. The CDR3 bases are TGTGCCAGCAGTGCAGGGGTCGTAGCCAAAAACATTCAGTACTTC.

This clone was seen just once. The rearrangement joins TRBV5-1 to TRBJ1-3; tentatively, D is TRBD1 (5 bases). Germline CDR1 SGHRS, CDR2 YFSETQ. The V and J ends lost 4 bases and 3 bases respectively, with 8 bases between them. The CDR3 covers 13 residues. CDR3 sequence reads: CASSPRVGNTIYF. The DNA of the CDR3 is TGCGCCAGCAGCCCCAGGGTTGGAAACACCATATATTTT.

The J gene is TRBJ1-1, the V gene TRBV29-1; the D is unclear. The length of the CDR3 is 14 residues. Germline V CDR1 and CDR2: SQVTM, ANQGSEA. V gave up 0 bases and J gave up 0 bases, with 8 bases separating them. The CDR3 protein is CSVEEQLLNTEAFF. The CDR3 bases are TGCAGCGTTGAAGAACAACTACTGAACACTGAAGCTTTCTTT.

The count of this clone is one. The chain joins TRBV5-6 to TRBJ2-7; TRBD1 agrees at 7 bases. The CDR3 totals 15 residues. V dropped 4 bases and J dropped 3; count of bases not matched to a gene: 10. Germline assignment: CDR1 SGHDT and CDR2 YYEEEE. The CDR3 DNA follows: TGTGCCAGCAGCGAAATGGACAGGCCTGACTACGAGCAGTACTTC. It encodes CASSEMDRPDYEQYF.

CDR3 nucleotide sequence: TGTGCCAGCAGCTTGGAGCGAGGGGGCGAAGCAGATACGCAGTATTTT. The encoded protein is CASSLERGGEADTQYF. The gene calls are TRBV5-6 and TRBJ2-3; 7 bases are a match to TRBD1. J gave up 4 bases and V 0 bases, and 8 bases lay outside the gene matches. CDR3 length: 16 amino acids. From germline, CDR1 is SGHDT and CDR2 YYEEEE.

This chain joins TRBV29-1 and TRBJ1-1; 7 bases match TRBD1. Trimming at V came to 4 bases and at J to 10 bases, leaving 6 bases not matched to a gene. The CDR3 contains 11 residues. The germline V gene encodes CDR1 SQVTM and CDR2 ANQGSEA. CDR3 protein: CSVARQGTAFF. DNA for the CDR3: TGCAGCGTTGCTCGACAGGGAACAGCTTTCTTT.

V usage is TRBV7-2 and J usage is TRBJ1-1; D unresolved. The V and J ends lost 5 bases and 0 bases respectively, with 13 bases between them. The CDR3 contains 15 residues. The V gene's germline CDR1 is SGHTA and CDR2 FQGNSA. CDR3 sequence reads: CASSPSGRMNTEAFF. CDR3 DNA: TGTGCCAGCAGCCCAAGTGGGAGAATGAACACTGAAGCTTTCTTT.

The chain links TRBV6-1 to TRBJ2-1; D remains unclear. From germline, CDR1 is MNHNS and CDR2 SASEGT. The CDR3 spans 11 residues. The V end was cut by 7 bases, the J end by 8 bases, with 9 bases between. CDR3 amino acids: CASTLVDEQFF. For the CDR3, the DNA is TGTGCCAGCACCCTGGTAGATGAGCAGTTCTTC.

The chain is built from TRBV18 and TRBJ2-6, with D unresolved. CDR1 KGHSH and CDR2 LQKENI come from the germline V gene. The CDR3 has 14 residues. V was clipped by 0 bases and J by 4 bases, with 4 bases between them. CDR3 nucleotide sequence: TGTGCCAGCTCACCACCATCGGGGGCCAACGTCCTGACTTTC. It specifies CASSPPSGANVLTF.

V gene TRBV7-6 combines with J gene TRBJ2-7; 8 bases are a match to TRBD2. The CDR3 consists of 14 residues. V gave up 5 bases and J gave up 3 bases; unmatched junction bases: 6. CDR1 is SGHVS, CDR2 FNYEAQ, per germline. The CDR3 reads CASSLGSGDYEQYF. The CDR3 bases are TGTGCCAGCAGCCTGGGTAGCGGGGACTACGAGCAGTACTTC. The full variable domain, rest sourced from reference TRBV7-6 and TRBJ2-7, is GAGVSQSPRYKVTKRGQDVALRCDPISGHVSLYWYRQALGQGPEFLTYFNYEAQQDKSGLPNDRFSAERPEGSISTLTIQRTEQRDSAMYRCASSLGSGDYEQYFGPGTRLTVT.

The rearrangement links TRBV19 to TRBJ1-5, with D possibly matching TRBD1 (5 bases). The CDR3 spans 17 residues. V lost 9 bases and J 5 bases, leaving 26 bases between the germline ends. Germline V gene data show CDR1 as LNHDA and CDR2 as SQIVND (reference sequence). CDR3 amino acids: CASQFRTGSRGDQPQHF. The CDR3 DNA sequence: TGTGCCAGCCAATTCCGTACGGGCTCCCGGGGGGATCAGCCCCAGCATTTT.

This clone was recorded a few times. The V gene is TRBV5-1, the J gene TRBJ2-7; 10 nucleotides agree with TRBD2. The CDR3 contains 17 residues. Germline lookup yields CDR1 SGHRS and CDR2 YFSETQ. Trimming cost V 0 bases and J 3 bases; bases outside gene matches: 9. The CDR3 nucleotides read TGCGCCAGCAGCTTGGGACTAGCGGGCAGACATCACTACGAGCAGTACTTC. Its translation: CASSLGLAGRHHYEQYF.

This chain connects TRBV5-6 to TRBJ1-1, with 7 bases matching TRBD1. Looked up from germline, CDR1 is SGHDT and CDR2 is YYEEEE. The ends lost 3 bases at V and 5 bases at J; junction bases unmatched: 7. The CDR3 is 14 amino acids. This CDR3 reads CASSWRQGNTEAFF. In nucleotides, the CDR3 is TGTGCCAGCAGCTGGCGACAGGGAAATACTGAAGCTTTCTTT.

The rearrangement joins TRBV6-5 to TRBJ1-1, with D uncertain. The germline CDR1 and CDR2 sequences are MNHEY and SVGAGI. This CDR3 is built from 13 residues. Trimming removed 0 bases at V and 6 bases at J, with 8 bases between. CDR3 DNA: TGTGCCAGCAGTTACTCCGGCAGGCCTGAAGCTTTCTTT. The encoded protein is CASSYSGRPEAFF.

V usage is TRBV13 and J usage is TRBJ2-3; 9 nucleotides line up with TRBD2. Germline CDR1 is PRHDT and CDR2 is FYEKMQ (reference sequence). The CDR3 is 17 amino acids. With V trimmed by 0 bases and J by 5 bases, 9 bases remained unmatched. CDR3 region: CASSLGLGGGAVDTQYF. The DNA of the CDR3 is TGTGCCAGCAGCTTAGGATTGGGCGGGGGGGCGGTAGATACGCAGTATTTT.

The rearrangement joins TRBV29-1 to TRBJ1-2; 7 nucleotides agree with TRBD1. Germline assignment: CDR1 SQVTM and CDR2 ANQGSEA. With V trimmed by 2 bases and J by 8 bases, 5 bases remained unmatched. The CDR3 spans 12 residues. The CDR3: CSVEKTGRGYTF. CDR3 coding DNA: TGCAGCGTTGAAAAGACAGGGCGAGGCTACACCTTC.

The CDR3 bases are TGTGCCTGGGACGTTGGTCCGGGCTACGAGCAGTACTTC. This gives the protein CAWDVGPGYEQYF. The chain links TRBV30 to TRBJ2-7, with D uncertain. Trimming stripped 5 bases from V and 3 bases from J, with 14 bases between. Looked up from germline, CDR1 is GTSNPN and CDR2 is SVGIG (reference sequence). The CDR3 consists of 13 residues.

This clone was seen a single time. The rearrangement uses TRBV4-2 and TRBJ1-1; D is perhaps TRBD1 (5 bases). Trimming took 0 bases from V and 0 from J, leaving 14 bases between them. Germline CDR1 reads LGHNA; CDR2 reads YNFKEQ. The CDR3 runs to 17 residues. CDR3: CASSQEVKRQMNTEAFF. CDR3 nucleotide sequence: TGTGCCAGCAGCCAAGAGGTGAAACGACAGATGAACACTGAAGCTTTCTTT.

The chain links TRBV6-5 to TRBJ1-1; TRBD1 might be the D (6 bases). The germline gives CDR1 MNHEY, CDR2 SVGAGI. The CDR3 covers 15 residues. The ends were cut back, 2 bases at V and 4 bases at J, with 14 bases in the middle. CDR3: CASSYGGAPATEAFF. The CDR3 DNA reads as TGTGCCAGCAGTTACGGGGGGGCGCCGGCCACTGAAGCTTTCTTT.